Listed here are 27 T cell receptor beta chains from one sample, sequenced in a study of T cell changes during pregnancy in multiple sclerosis. The assay was immunoSEQ multiplex PCR, and TCRdb's table has in-frame clones only and misses some. Among 30,000 to 45,000 clones listed, around 92% were seen once. The sequencing here drew on CD4+ T cells from peripheral blood mononuclear cells, taken after pregnancy. The receptors were gathered from a female donor with multiple sclerosis, enrolled in a pregnancy study.

The table lists this clone with a count of one. V is TRBV11-2 and J is TRBJ1-2; a weak D match, TRBD1 (6 bases). V dropped 3 bases and J dropped 0 bases, with 11 bases sitting between them. The V gene's germline CDR1 is SGHAT and CDR2 FQNNGV. This CDR3 is 15 amino acids long. CDR3 in amino acids: CASSLGRGSNYGYTF. CDR3 DNA sequence: TGTGCCAGCAGCTTGGGGAGGGGGTCTAACTATGGCTACACCTTC.

The chain joins TRBV2 to TRBJ1-6; possibly TRBD1 for D (6 bases). The CDR3 runs 15 residues. Germline V CDR1 and CDR2: SNHLY, FYNNEI. V was clipped by 3 bases and J by 9 bases, with 15 bases between them. CDR3 nucleotide sequence: TGTGCCAGCAGTGACCAGGGGTCAAATGGTTCACCCCTCCACTTT. Translating it yields CASSDQGSNGSPLHF. Together with reference TRBV2 and TRBJ1-6, the CDR3 gives the full variable domain: EPEVTQTPSHQVTQMGQEVILRCVPISNHLYFYWYRQILGQKVEFLVSFYNNEISEKSEIFDDQFSVERPDGSNFTLKIRSTKLEDSAMYFCASSDQGSNGSPLHFGNGTRLTVT.

CDR3 sequence: CASRALTGGRTYEQYF. The CDR3 DNA reads as TGTGCCAGCAGAGCCCTGACAGGGGGAAGGACCTACGAGCAGTACTTC. J is TRBJ2-7 and V is TRBV2; 9 nucleotides line up with TRBD1. Germline V gives CDR1 SNHLY, CDR2 FYNNEI. V gave up 6 bases and J gave up 2 bases; unmatched junction bases: 11. This CDR3 has 16 amino acids.

J is TRBJ1-1 and V is TRBV5-1; 9 nucleotides line up with TRBD1. V gave up 2 bases and J gave up 3 bases; unmatched junction bases: 2. The CDR3 has 14 residues. Per the germline V gene, CDR1 is SGHRS and CDR2 is YFSETQ. As DNA, the CDR3 is TGCGCCAGCAGCTTACAGGGGGCGCACACTGAAGCTTTCTTT. It yields the protein CASSLQGAHTEAFF.

The chain carries TRBV25-1 and TRBJ2-3; 9 positions agree with TRBD1. Germline trimming cut 7 bases from V and 0 bases from J; bases unmatched to any gene: 5. The germline V gene encodes CDR1 MGHDK and CDR2 SYGVNS. This CDR3 has 15 amino acids. The CDR3 spells CASTQTGGSTDTQYF. The CDR3, as DNA: TGTGCCAGCACTCAGACAGGGGGTAGCACAGATACGCAGTATTTT. The complete variable domain, with remaining parts taken from reference TRBV25-1 and TRBJ2-3, reads EADIYQTPRYLVIGTGKKITLECSQTMGHDKMYWYQQDPGMELHLIHYSYGVNSTEKGDLSSESTVSRIRTEHFPLTLESARPSHTSQYLCASTQTGGSTDTQYFGPGTRLTVL.

The chain employs TRBV11-2 and TRBJ2-5; 8 bases map to TRBD1. With 1 base clipped from V and 5 bases from J, the junction kept 6 bases outside the gene matches. Germline V gives CDR1 SGHAT, CDR2 FQNNGV. The CDR3 spans 15 residues. Here the CDR3 reads CASSLVGTGSETQYF. The CDR3 nucleotides are TGTGCCAGCAGCTTAGTTGGGACAGGTTCCGAGACCCAGTACTTC.

The chain joins TRBV6-6 to TRBJ2-7; D may be TRBD2 (6 bases). V lost 0 bases, J lost 1 base, and 13 bases lay in between. The germline CDR1 and CDR2 sequences are MNHNY and SVGAGI (reference sequence). CDR3 length equals 16 residues. The CDR3 nucleotides are TGTGCCAGCAGTTACTCTGGAGGGCGTACGTCCTACGAGCAGTACTTC. Protein product: CASSYSGGRTSYEQYF.

The rearrangement uses TRBV6-4 and TRBJ1-2, with D possibly matching TRBD1 (5 bases). The CDR3 is 14 amino acids. Trimming took off 0 bases at V and 8 bases at J, with 13 bases between the two ends. Germline V gene data show CDR1 as MRHNA and CDR2 as SNTAGT. CDR3 in amino acids: CASSDSAGRKGYTF. CDR3 sequence (DNA): TGTGCCAGCAGTGACTCGGCAGGGCGGAAAGGCTACACCTTC.

The chain recombines TRBV15 with TRBJ2-7; possible D gene TRBD1, 6 bases. V gave up 0 bases and J gave up 2 bases, with 11 bases separating them. There are 15 residues in the CDR3. Germline CDR1 reads LNHNV; CDR2 reads YYDKDF (reference sequence). The CDR3, as DNA: TGTGCCACCAGCAGAGAGGGCAGGGGACCCTACGAGCAGTACTTC. Protein: CATSREGRGPYEQYF.

This chain links TRBV6-5 with TRBJ1-2, with D possibly TRBD1 on 6 matching bases. The CDR3 has 15 residues. Trimming left V 4 bases short and J 4 bases short, with 16 bases between. The V gene's germline CDR1 is MNHEY and CDR2 SVGAGI. CDR3 sequence reads: CASSSPRAGAYGYTF. CDR3 in DNA: TGTGCCAGCAGTTCCCCCCGGGCAGGGGCCTATGGCTACACCTTC.

The V call is TRBV28, the J call TRBJ2-1, with 11 nucleotides matching TRBD2. This CDR3 contains 15 residues. Germline V CDR1 and CDR2: MDHEN, SYDVKM. Trimming at V came to 6 bases and at J to 4 bases, leaving 5 bases not matched to a gene. The CDR3, as DNA: TGTGCCAGCAGCCCCGCTAGCGGGGGGTACAATGAGCAGTTCTTC. Translated, it gives CASSPASGGYNEQFF.

The chain recombines TRBV19 with TRBJ1-2; D remains unclear. V lost 4 bases, J lost 4 bases, and 13 bases lay in between. The CDR3 runs to 14 residues. Germline V lookup: CDR1 LNHDA, CDR2 SQIVND (reference sequence). The CDR3 here is CASSNVYAGYGYTF. The CDR3 DNA sequence: TGTGCCAGTAGTAATGTATACGCCGGCTATGGCTACACCTTC.

The chain uses TRBV5-1 and TRBJ1-3; TRBD1 is a possible D gene (5 bases). This CDR3 has 17 residues. V was clipped by 2 bases and J by 0 bases, with 15 bases between them. Per the germline V gene, CDR1 is SGHRS and CDR2 is YFSETQ. This CDR3 is CASSLGVRGTSGNTIYF. DNA of the CDR3: TGCGCCAGCAGCTTAGGGGTGCGAGGCACCTCTGGAAACACCATATATTTT.

V gene TRBV12-5 combines with J gene TRBJ2-5; 8 nucleotides match TRBD2. Germline-derived CDR1 and CDR2 are LGHNT and FRNRAP. The CDR3 has 12 residues. V gave up 7 bases and J gave up 5 bases; unmatched junction bases: 3. CDR3 sequence (DNA): TGTGCTAGTGCCTTAGCGGGGGAGACCCAGTACTTC. Translating it yields CASALAGETQYF.

The V and J genes are TRBV27 and TRBJ2-1; a possible D gene is TRBD2 (6 bases). Germline CDR1 reads MNHEY; CDR2 reads SMNVEV (reference sequence). CDR3 length equals 14 residues. V lost 5 bases and J lost 4, with 12 bases in between. Written as DNA, the CDR3 is TGTGCCAGCAGTAGGAGGGAGGATTACAATGAGCAGTTCTTC. Translating it yields CASSRREDYNEQFF.

The V and J genes are TRBV7-2 and TRBJ1-1; D unclear. The CDR3 length is 13 residues. V was shortened by 1 base and J by 1 base, with 4 bases between the two germline ends. Germline V CDR1 and CDR2: SGHTA, FQGNSA. CDR3 bases: TGTGCCAGCAGCTTAGTCGGGAACACTGAAGCTTTCTTT. It specifies CASSLVGNTEAFF.

The gene calls are TRBV30 and TRBJ1-3; possibly TRBD1 for D (5 bases). The germline V and J ends were trimmed by 0 bases and 0 bases, with 9 bases remaining between them. The CDR3 contains 15 residues. CDR1 and CDR2 from the germline V gene are GTSNPN and SVGIG (reference sequence). CDR3 residues: CAWSVQDLSGNTIYF. The CDR3 bases are TGTGCCTGGAGTGTACAGGACCTCTCTGGAAACACCATATATTTT.

This rearrangement joins TRBV14 to TRBJ2-7, with TRBD2 as a possible D gene (5 bases). Germline values: CDR1 SGHDN, CDR2 FVKESK. This CDR3 has 13 residues. Trimming left V 1 base short and J 8 bases short, with 12 bases between. As DNA, the CDR3 is TGTGCCAGCAGCCAAGGGCATCGGAGGCAGCAGTACTTC. The encoded protein is CASSQGHRRQQYF.

This clone came up once. V gene TRBV4-1 combines with J gene TRBJ1-5; 9 nucleotides line up with TRBD1. This CDR3 contains 17 residues. V lost 1 base, J lost 6 bases, and 10 bases stayed unmatched. CDR1 MGHRA and CDR2 YSYEKL come from the germline V gene. The DNA for the CDR3 is TGCGCCAGCAGCCAAGTACAGGGGGCGCGGTCCAGTCAGCCCCAGCATTTT. Amino acids: CASSQVQGARSSQPQHF.

The chain combines TRBV7-6 with TRBJ2-1, with 8 nucleotides matching TRBD1. The CDR3 is 14 residues long. The germline CDR1 and CDR2 sequences are SGHVS and FNYEAQ. The V segment lost 3 bases and the J segment 5 bases; nucleotides outside the gene matches: 3. The CDR3 protein is CASSFRTGHNEQFF. The DNA for the CDR3 is TGTGCCAGCAGCTTCCGGACAGGGCACAATGAGCAGTTCTTC.

This sequence joins TRBV28 and TRBJ1-2, with 12 bases that match TRBD1. In germline, CDR1 is MDHEN, CDR2 SYDVKM. This CDR3 contains 15 residues. Trimming removed 7 bases from V and 8 bases from J; junction bases left unmatched: 11. This chain's CDR3 is CASNPPGQGALGYTF. CDR3 coding DNA: TGTGCCAGCAACCCCCCGGGACAGGGGGCTCTGGGCTACACCTTC.

The chain employs TRBV7-3 and TRBJ2-1, with D tentatively TRBD2 (6 bases). Looked up from germline, CDR1 is SGHTA and CDR2 is FQGTGA. There are 14 residues in the CDR3. V lost 2 bases to trimming and J lost 8 bases, with 13 bases between them. The DNA of the CDR3 is TGTGCCAGCAGCTTAGGGGGGAGCTGGGATGAGCAGTTCTTC. Protein product: CASSLGGSWDEQFF. Combining the CDR3 with reference TRBV7-3 and TRBJ2-1 gives the whole variable domain GAGVSQTPSNKVTEKGKYVELRCDPISGHTALYWYRQSLGQGPEFLIYFQGTGAADDSGLPNDRFFAVRPEGSVSTLKIQRTERGDSAVYLCASSLGGSWDEQFFGPGTRLTVL.

The gene calls are TRBV2 and TRBJ1-3; D gene unclear. CDR1 is SNHLY and CDR2 is FYNNEI in the germline V gene. Trimming cost V 6 bases and J 7 bases, with 7 bases left between them. CDR3 size: 11 residues. CDR3: CASSGGNTIYF. The CDR3, as DNA: TGTGCCAGCAGCGGAGGTAACACCATATATTTT.

The chain couples TRBV18 to TRBJ2-6; a possible D gene is TRBD2 (5 bases). Trimming shortened V by 3 bases and J by 2 bases, and 20 bases separated the two germline ends. CDR3 length equals 19 residues. CDR1 KGHSH and CDR2 LQKENI come from the germline V gene. This chain's CDR3 is CASSPKRGWNLTGANVLTF. The CDR3 nucleotides are TGTGCCAGCTCACCTAAACGGGGTTGGAATCTCACTGGGGCCAACGTCCTGACTTTC.

This rearrangement joins TRBV19 to TRBJ2-2; D uncertain. The germline V and J ends were trimmed by 3 bases and 3 bases, with 8 bases remaining between them. Germline V CDR1 and CDR2: LNHDA, SQIVND (reference sequence). There are 14 residues in the CDR3. The DNA for the CDR3 is TGTGCCAGTAGTATCCATCGGGACACCGGGGAGCTGTTTTTT. This gives the protein CASSIHRDTGELFF.

In its sample, this clone was seen once. V and J are TRBV5-4 and TRBJ2-6, with TRBD2 matching over 11 bases. This CDR3 has 17 amino acids. In germline, CDR1 is SGHNT, CDR2 YYREEE (reference sequence). The trim removed 9 bases at V and 0 bases at J, leaving 8 bases unmatched. CDR3 amino acids: CAILLAGGRSGANVLTF. The CDR3 DNA follows: TGTGCCATACTTCTAGCGGGAGGACGCTCTGGGGCCAACGTCCTGACTTTC. Complete variable domain (other parts from reference TRBV5-4 and TRBJ2-6): ETGVTQSPTHLIKTRGQQVTLRCSSQSGHNTVSWYQQALGQGPQFIFQYYREEENGRGNFPPRFSGLQFPNYSSELNVNALELDDSALYLCAILLAGGRSGANVLTFGAGSRLTVL.

V and J are TRBV6-1 and TRBJ1-5; 9 bases are shared with TRBD1. V shed 4 bases, J shed 6 bases, and the junction held 7 bases outside the gene matches. Germline V gene lookup returns CDR1 MNHNS and CDR2 SASEGT. This CDR3 has 15 amino acids. CDR3 DNA sequence: TGTGCCAGCAGTGCGGACAGGGGTCAAAGTCAGCCCCAGCATTTT. Its protein product is CASSADRGQSQPQHF.